A single count supports the clone carrying this TCR beta chain. The sample is drawn from a study of blood T cells in healthy people across ages. Across the whole study: About one barcoded beta molecule per two T cells was the capture yield of template switching.

For the second PCR, which ran for about 6 to 11 cycles, a sample-barcoded 5' primer and a J-beta primer mix were used. TCRdb re-derived calls from the 5' RACE reads in MiXCR, one entry per CDR3 protein. The sample holds about 540,000 distinct CDR3 sequences; around 24% are singletons and the top ten take 7.5% to 9%. The length of the CDR3 is 13 residues. The ends were cut back, 5 bases at V and 2 bases at J, with 12 bases in the middle. The V gene's germline CDR1 is DFQATT and CDR2 SNEGSKA (reference sequence). The same specimen was also included in a second study, on T cells of mothers and their children. That report adds: In unrelated and related pairs, TCR recombination output is shaped in a similar way by thymic selection.

The gene calls are TRBV20-1 and TRBJ2-5; perhaps TRBD1 as D (6 bases). The sequence was obtained from a boy younger than 18 in good health. Sequenced input: blood. The CDR3 is CSAPRDTQETQYF. The CDR3, as DNA: TGCAGTGCTCCCCGGGACACTCAAGAGACCCAGTACTTC.